This T cell receptor (beta chain) appears in the sequencing data of a study of technical replicates of blood from several donors. J gave up 5 bases and V 6 bases, and 3 bases lay outside the gene matches. The CDR3 has 12 residues. Looked up from germline, CDR1 is SQVTM and CDR2 is ANQGSEA. Repertoires were generated with immunoSEQ multiplex PCR, while TCRdb's copy carries only in-frame clones and drops some. The table shows about 100,000 clones, with almost 96% occurring only once. This sequence joins TRBV29-1 and TRBJ2-2; 7 bases are shared with TRBD1. Sequenced material: T cells isolated from PBMCs. This receptor was taken from a human donor in good health. In DNA, the CDR3 is TGCAGCGTGAAGGGACAGACCGGGGAGCTGTTTTTT. Residues: CSVKGQTGELFF.